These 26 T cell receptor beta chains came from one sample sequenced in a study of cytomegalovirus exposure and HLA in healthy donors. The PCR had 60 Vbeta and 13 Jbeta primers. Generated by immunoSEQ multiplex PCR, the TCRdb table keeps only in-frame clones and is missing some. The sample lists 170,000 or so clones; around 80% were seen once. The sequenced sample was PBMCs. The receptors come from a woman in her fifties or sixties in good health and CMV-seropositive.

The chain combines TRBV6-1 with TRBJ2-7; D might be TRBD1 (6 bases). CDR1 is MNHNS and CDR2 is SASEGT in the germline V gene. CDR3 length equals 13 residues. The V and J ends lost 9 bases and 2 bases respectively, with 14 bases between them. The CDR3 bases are TGTGCCAGTTCCGGGACACACGCCTACGAGCAGTACTTC. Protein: CASSGTHAYEQYF.

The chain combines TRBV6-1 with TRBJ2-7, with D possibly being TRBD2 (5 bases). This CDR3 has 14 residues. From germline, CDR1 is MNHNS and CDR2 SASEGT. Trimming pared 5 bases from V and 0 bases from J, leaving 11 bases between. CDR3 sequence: CASSITGNSYEQYF. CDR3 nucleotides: TGTGCCAGCAGTATCACGGGGAACTCCTACGAGCAGTACTTC.

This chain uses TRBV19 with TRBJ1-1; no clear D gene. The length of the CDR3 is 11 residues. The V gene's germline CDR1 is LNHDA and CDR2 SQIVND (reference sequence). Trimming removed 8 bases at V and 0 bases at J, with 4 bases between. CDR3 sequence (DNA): TGTGCCAGTCGGTTGAACACTGAAGCTTTCTTT. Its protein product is CASRLNTEAFF.

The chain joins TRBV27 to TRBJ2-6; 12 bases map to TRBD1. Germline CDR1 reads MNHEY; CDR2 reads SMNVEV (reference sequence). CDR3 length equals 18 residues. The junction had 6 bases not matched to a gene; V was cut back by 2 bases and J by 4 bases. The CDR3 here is CASSLGTGGAGGANVLTF. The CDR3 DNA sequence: TGTGCCAGCAGTTTAGGGACAGGGGGCGCGGGAGGGGCCAACGTCCTGACTTTC.

The CDR3 spells CASSARQGVDGYTF. The CDR3 nucleotides read TGTGCCAGCAGCGCAAGACAGGGTGTGGATGGCTACACCTTC. The J gene is TRBJ1-2, the V gene TRBV9; 7 bases fit TRBD1. Looked up from germline, CDR1 is SGDLS and CDR2 is YYNGEE. The CDR3 contains 14 residues. Germline trimming cut 3 bases from V and 6 bases from J; bases unmatched to any gene: 8.

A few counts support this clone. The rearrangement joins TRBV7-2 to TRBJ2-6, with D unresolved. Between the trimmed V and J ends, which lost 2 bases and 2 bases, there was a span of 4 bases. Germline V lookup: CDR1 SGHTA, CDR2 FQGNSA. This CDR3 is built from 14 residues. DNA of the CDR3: TGTGCCAGCAGCTTACAGGCTGGGGCCAACGTCCTGACTTTC. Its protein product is CASSLQAGANVLTF.

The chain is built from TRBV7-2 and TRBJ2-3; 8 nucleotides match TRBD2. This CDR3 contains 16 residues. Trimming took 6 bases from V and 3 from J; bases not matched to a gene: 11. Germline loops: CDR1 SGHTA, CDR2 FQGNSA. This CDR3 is CASSRDSGTRTDTQYF. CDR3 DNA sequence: TGTGCCAGCAGTCGAGATAGCGGGACGAGGACAGATACGCAGTATTTT.

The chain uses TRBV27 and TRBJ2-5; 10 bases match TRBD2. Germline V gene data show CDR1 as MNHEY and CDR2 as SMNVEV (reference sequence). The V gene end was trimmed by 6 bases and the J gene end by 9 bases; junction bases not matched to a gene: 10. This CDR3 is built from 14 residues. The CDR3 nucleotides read TGTGCCAGCAGAGCAGCGGGAGGGCGGGAGTCCCAGTACTTC. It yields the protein CASRAAGGRESQYF.

CDR3 sequence: CASSVGQGYSGNTIYF. In DNA, the CDR3 is TGTGCCAGCAGCGTAGGACAGGGCTACTCTGGAAACACCATATATTTT. This chain connects TRBV9 to TRBJ1-3, with 7 bases aligning to TRBD1. The CDR3 sequence is 16 residues long. CDR1 is SGDLS, CDR2 YYNGEE, per germline. The J segment lost 0 bases and the V segment lost 0 bases, leaving 3 bases of the junction unmatched.

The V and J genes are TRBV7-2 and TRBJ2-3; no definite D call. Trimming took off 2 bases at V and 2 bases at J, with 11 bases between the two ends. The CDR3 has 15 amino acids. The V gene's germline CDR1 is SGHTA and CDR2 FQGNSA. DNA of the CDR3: TGTGCCAGCAGCTTAAGGATACAGCACACAGATACGCAGTATTTT. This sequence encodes CASSLRIQHTDTQYF.

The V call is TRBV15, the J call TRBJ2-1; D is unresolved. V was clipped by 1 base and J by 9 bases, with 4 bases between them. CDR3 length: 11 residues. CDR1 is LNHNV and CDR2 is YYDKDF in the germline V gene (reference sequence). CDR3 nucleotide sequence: TGTGCCACCAGCAGAGCCGGTGAGCAGTTCTTC. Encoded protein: CATSRAGEQFF.

The CDR3: CASSVYTTGELFF. The DNA for the CDR3 is TGTGCCAGCAGCGTATATACTACCGGGGAGCTGTTTTTT. This chain connects TRBV9 to TRBJ2-2, with D unresolved. Germline values: CDR1 SGDLS, CDR2 YYNGEE. This CDR3 is 13 amino acids long. V was cut by 1 base and J by 5 bases, with 6 bases left in between.

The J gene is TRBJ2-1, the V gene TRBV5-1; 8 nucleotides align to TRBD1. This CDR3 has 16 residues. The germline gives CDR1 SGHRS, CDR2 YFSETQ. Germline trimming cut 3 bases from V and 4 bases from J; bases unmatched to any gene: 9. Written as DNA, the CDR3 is TGCGCCAGCAGCTCCCCTGACAGGGGACTTTACAATGAGCAGTTCTTC. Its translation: CASSSPDRGLYNEQFF.

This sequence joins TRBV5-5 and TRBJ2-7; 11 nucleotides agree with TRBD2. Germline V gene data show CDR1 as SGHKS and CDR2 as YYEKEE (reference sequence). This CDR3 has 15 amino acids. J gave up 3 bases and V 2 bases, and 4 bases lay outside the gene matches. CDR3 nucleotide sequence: TGTGCCAGCAGCTTAATAGCGGGGGGGTTCTACGAGCAGTACTTC. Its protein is CASSLIAGGFYEQYF.

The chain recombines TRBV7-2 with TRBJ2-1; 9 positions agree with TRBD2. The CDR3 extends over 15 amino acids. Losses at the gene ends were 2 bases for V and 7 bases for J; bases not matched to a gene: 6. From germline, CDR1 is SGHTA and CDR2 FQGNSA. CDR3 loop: CASSLRRGGRNEQFF. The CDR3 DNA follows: TGTGCCAGCAGCTTACGGCGGGGGGGCCGGAATGAGCAGTTCTTC.

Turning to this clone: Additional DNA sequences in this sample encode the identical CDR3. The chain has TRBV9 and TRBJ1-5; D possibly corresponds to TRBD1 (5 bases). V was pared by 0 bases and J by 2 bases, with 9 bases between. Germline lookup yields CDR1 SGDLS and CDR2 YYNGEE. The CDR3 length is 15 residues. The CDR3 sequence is CASSVGGGGNQPQHF. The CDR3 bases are TGTGCCAGCAGCGTAGGTGGAGGGGGCAATCAGCCCCAGCATTTT.

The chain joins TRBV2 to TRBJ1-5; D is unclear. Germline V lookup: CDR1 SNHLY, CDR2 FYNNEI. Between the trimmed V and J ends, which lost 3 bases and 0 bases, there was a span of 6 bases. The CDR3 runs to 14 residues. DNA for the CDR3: TGTGCCAGCAGTGACCACTATAGCAATCAGCCCCAGCATTTT. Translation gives CASSDHYSNQPQHF.

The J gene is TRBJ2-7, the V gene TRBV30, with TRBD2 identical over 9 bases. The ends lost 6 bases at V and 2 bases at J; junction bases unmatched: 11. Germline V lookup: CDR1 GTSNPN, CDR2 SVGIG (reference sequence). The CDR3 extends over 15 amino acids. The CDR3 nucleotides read TGTGCCTGCCTCAGAGCGACTAGCGGTCCCTACGAGCAGTACTTC. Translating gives CACLRATSGPYEQYF. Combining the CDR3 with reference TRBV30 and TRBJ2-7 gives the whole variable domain SQTIHQWPATLVQPVGSPLSLECTVEGTSNPNLYWYRQAAGRGLQLLFYSVGIGQISSEVPQNLSASRPQDRQFILSSKKLLLSDSGFYLCACLRATSGPYEQYFGPGTRLTVT.

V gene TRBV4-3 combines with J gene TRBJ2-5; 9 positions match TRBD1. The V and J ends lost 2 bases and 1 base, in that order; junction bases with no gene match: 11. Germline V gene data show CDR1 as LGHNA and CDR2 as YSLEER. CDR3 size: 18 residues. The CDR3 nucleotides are TGCGCCAGCAGCCAACCTTGGGCCGGGACAGGGTTCCAAGAGACCCAGTACTTC. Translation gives CASSQPWAGTGFQETQYF.

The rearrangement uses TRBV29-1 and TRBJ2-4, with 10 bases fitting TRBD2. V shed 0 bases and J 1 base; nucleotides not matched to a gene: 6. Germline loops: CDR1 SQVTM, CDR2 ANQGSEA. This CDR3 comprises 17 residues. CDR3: CSVEEWLAGDAKNIQYF. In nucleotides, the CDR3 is TGCAGCGTTGAAGAGTGGCTAGCGGGGGATGCCAAAAACATTCAGTACTTC.

DNA for the CDR3: TGTGCCAGCAGCCAAGATCAGGGGAGGGGTAATCAGCCCCAGCATTTT. It codes for CASSQDQGRGNQPQHF. V usage is TRBV4-2 and J usage is TRBJ1-5; TRBD1 is a possible D gene (6 bases). V was pared by 0 bases and J by 4 bases, with 13 bases between. CDR3 length: 16 amino acids. Germline-derived CDR1 and CDR2 are LGHNA and YNFKEQ.

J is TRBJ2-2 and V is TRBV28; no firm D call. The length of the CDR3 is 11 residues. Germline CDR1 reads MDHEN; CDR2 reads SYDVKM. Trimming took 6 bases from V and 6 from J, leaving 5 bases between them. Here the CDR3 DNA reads TGTGCCAGCAGGGCGGCCGGGGAGCTGTTTTTT. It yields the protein CASRAAGELFF.

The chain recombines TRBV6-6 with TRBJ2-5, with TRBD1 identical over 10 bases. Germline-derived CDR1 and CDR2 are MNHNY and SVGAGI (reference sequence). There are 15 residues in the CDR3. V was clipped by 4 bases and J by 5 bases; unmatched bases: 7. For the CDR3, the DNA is TGTGCCAGCAGTTCTACCGACAGGGGGCTCGAGACCCAGTACTTC. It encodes CASSSTDRGLETQYF.

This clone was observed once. Written as DNA, the CDR3 is TGTGCCAGCAGCTTTAGCGGGGGGCTCACAGATACGCAGTATTTT. As protein: CASSFSGGLTDTQYF. The chain is built from TRBV11-2 and TRBJ2-3; 10 bases agree with TRBD2. The CDR3 totals 15 residues. V shed 3 bases and J 2 bases; nucleotides not matched to a gene: 2. Looked up from germline, CDR1 is SGHAT and CDR2 is FQNNGV.

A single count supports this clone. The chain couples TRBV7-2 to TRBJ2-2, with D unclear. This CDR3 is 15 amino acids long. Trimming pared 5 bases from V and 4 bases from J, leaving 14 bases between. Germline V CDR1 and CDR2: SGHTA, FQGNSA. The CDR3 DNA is TGTGCCAGCAGCAGAGTCGCGGCTAGCACCGGGGAGCTGTTTTTT. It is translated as CASSRVAASTGELFF.

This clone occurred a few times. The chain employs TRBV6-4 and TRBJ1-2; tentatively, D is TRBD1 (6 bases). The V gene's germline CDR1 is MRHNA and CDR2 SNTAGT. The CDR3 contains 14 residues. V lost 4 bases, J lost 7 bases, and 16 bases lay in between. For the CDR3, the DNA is TGTGCCAGCAGTGTTGGGGGACACAGGAGTGGCTACACCTTC. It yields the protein CASSVGGHRSGYTF.